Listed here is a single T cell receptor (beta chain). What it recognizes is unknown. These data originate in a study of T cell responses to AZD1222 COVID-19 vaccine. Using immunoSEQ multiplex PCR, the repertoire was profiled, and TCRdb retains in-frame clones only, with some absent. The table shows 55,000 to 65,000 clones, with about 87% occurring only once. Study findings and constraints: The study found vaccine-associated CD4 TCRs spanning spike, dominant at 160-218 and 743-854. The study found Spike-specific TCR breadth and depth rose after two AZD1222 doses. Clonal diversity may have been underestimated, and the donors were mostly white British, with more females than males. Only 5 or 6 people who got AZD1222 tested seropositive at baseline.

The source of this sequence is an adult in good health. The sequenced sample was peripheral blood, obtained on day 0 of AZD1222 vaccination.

CDR3 in amino acids: CASSEAIDIEAFF. In DNA, the CDR3 is TGTGCCAGCAGTGAAGCTATTGACATTGAAGCTTTCTTT. This chain uses TRBV25-1 with TRBJ1-1; D is uncertain. V was pared by 2 bases and J by 7 bases, with 11 bases between. CDR1 and CDR2 from the germline V gene are MGHDK and SYGVNS. This CDR3 has 13 residues.